This TCR beta chain came from a study of cytomegalovirus exposure and HLA in healthy donors. 60 Vbeta and 13 Jbeta primers were used in PCR. Generated by immunoSEQ multiplex PCR, the TCRdb table keeps only in-frame clones and is missing some. Of some 90,000 clones listed, about 70% were seen once; the top ten hold around 14%. In regard to this clone: Its antigen is unidentified.

The germline V and J ends were trimmed by 3 bases and 0 bases, with 9 bases remaining between them. Germline assignment: CDR1 MDHEN and CDR2 SYDVKM. This CDR3 has 15 residues. Study observations and caveats: Most sequenced TCRs were rare (though some public TCRs occurred in many donors). A few CMV-associated chains were confirmed in vitro to be specific for CMV antigens. One variant, a missense change in DCLRE1C, was linked in a later analysis to TCR beta V- and J-gene trimming. The listing of 150 or so TCR beta chains classed them as cytomegalovirus-associated.

This clonotype was obtained from a woman aged 70-85 years in good health and CMV-seropositive. Material: PBMCs. The rearrangement uses TRBV28 and TRBJ1-3, with no clear D. The CDR3 protein is CASSFSESSGNTIYF. CDR3 nucleotide sequence: TGTGCCAGCAGTTTTTCGGAGAGCTCTGGAAACACCATATATTTT.